This TCR beta chain came from a study of cytomegalovirus exposure and HLA in healthy donors. The PCR had 60 Vbeta and 13 Jbeta primers. The repertoire was sequenced with immunoSEQ multiplex PCR; TCRdb's copy has only in-frame clones and lacks some. The table records 110,000 to 150,000 clones, 75% to 80% of them present only once. The CDR3 contains 17 residues. Trimming cost V 4 bases and J 1 base, with 19 bases left between them. Germline CDR1 and CDR2: SEHNR and FQNEAQ (reference sequence). This TCR derives from a woman aged 45 to 65 in good health and CMV-seronegative. The V and J genes are TRBV7-9 and TRBJ1-1, with D uncertain. Sequencing used PBMCs. CDR3 DNA sequence: TGTGCCAGCAGCTCGAGAAGCCTCCGGGTTCGGAACACTGAAGCTTTCTTT. Its translation: CASSSRSLRVRNTEAFF. The variable domain in full, with the rest retrieved from reference TRBV7-9 and TRBJ1-1, is DTGVSQNPRHKITKRGQNVTFRCDPISEHNRLYWYRQTLGQGPEFLTYFQNEAQLEKSRLLSDRFSAERPKGSFSTLEIQRTEQGDSAMYLCASSSRSLRVRNTEAFFGQGTRLTVV.